Each of the 25 T cell receptor beta chains below was sequenced from the same sample in a study of vaccination and CD4 T cells after COVID-19. The antigens these receptors bind are not known. The Oncomine TCR Beta short-read assay was what sequenced the DNA obtained from cultured CD4+ T cells. TCRdb itself ran the PCR reads through MiXCR, one entry per CDR3 protein. The sample has just under 20,000 distinct CDR3 sequences; about 40% are singletons. Indicated treatment: 10-day PBMC culture with coronavirus spike peptide pools or control peptides (ViraFEST assay). This specimen consisted of CD4+ T cells from blood, cultured in vitro, obtained before SARS-CoV-2 vaccination. The receptors originated from a human donor who received a COVID-19 vaccine.

The chain recombines TRBV7-8 with TRBJ2-7; 8 nucleotides match TRBD2. The CDR3 sequence is 15 residues long. Germline V gene lookup returns CDR1 SGHVS and CDR2 FQNEAQ. The V and J ends lost 5 bases and 0 bases, in that order; junction bases with no gene match: 6. This CDR3 is CASSLERGSSYEQYF. CDR3 coding DNA: TGTGCCAGCAGCCTAGAGCGGGGGAGCTCCTACGAGCAGTACTTC.

The chain couples TRBV24-1 to TRBJ2-3; 11 bases agree with TRBD1. Unmatched junction bases numbered 6, after V lost 4 bases and J lost 4 bases. Germline values: CDR1 KGHDR, CDR2 SFDVKD. The CDR3 totals 16 residues. Written as DNA, the CDR3 is TGTGCCACCAGTGACCGGACAGGGGGCGTATCAGATACGCAGTATTTT. As protein: CATSDRTGGVSDTQYF.

The rearrangement uses TRBV3-1 and TRBJ1-2, with D unclear. There are 14 residues in the CDR3. V lost 1 base to trimming and J lost 4 bases, with 10 bases between them. Germline-derived CDR1 and CDR2 are LGHDT and YNNKEL (reference sequence). The DNA of the CDR3 is TGTGCCAGCAGCCAAGCTGTTGCGAGCTATGGCTACACCTTC. Translation: CASSQAVASYGYTF.

This chain connects TRBV20-1 to TRBJ2-4, with D maybe TRBD1 (6 bases). The V and J ends lost 1 base and 0 bases respectively, with 16 bases between them. This CDR3 contains 17 residues. Germline V gene sequence: CDR1 DFQATT, CDR2 SNEGSKA (reference sequence). CDR3 region: CSARGVRGHLAKNIQYF. CDR3 DNA: TGCAGTGCTAGAGGGGTCAGGGGTCATCTAGCCAAAAACATTCAGTACTTC.

The chain couples TRBV30 to TRBJ2-5; D is ambiguous. V lost 0 bases to trimming and J lost 5 bases, with 7 bases between them. This CDR3 contains 12 residues. Germline CDR1 GTSNPN, CDR2 SVGIG (reference sequence). The CDR3 reads CAWSVVPETQYF. The CDR3 DNA reads TGTGCCTGGAGTGTAGTCCCGGAGACCCAGTACTTC.

This sequence joins TRBV19 and TRBJ2-7, with a weak D call TRBD2 (5 bases). Trimming cost V 7 bases and J 0 bases, with 10 bases left between them. CDR3 size: 13 residues. The germline CDR1 and CDR2 sequences are LNHDA and SQIVND (reference sequence). CDR3 sequence (DNA): TGTGCCAGTAAAGACGGGGACTCCTACGAGCAGTACTTC. Amino acid sequence: CASKDGDSYEQYF.

The chain couples TRBV6-5 to TRBJ1-1, with TRBD1 matching 8 bases. V was pared by 0 bases and J by 2 bases, with 2 bases of the junction left unmatched. Germline-derived CDR1 and CDR2 are MNHEY and SVGAGI. The CDR3 spans 15 residues. DNA of the CDR3: TGTGCCAGCAGTTACTCGGGACAGGCTAACACTGAAGCTTTCTTT. It codes for CASSYSGQANTEAFF.

In this sample, this clonotype turned up a few times. The chain couples TRBV6-1 to TRBJ1-2; no clear D. CDR3 length: 15 residues. V was trimmed by 6 bases and J by 2 bases, leaving 16 bases between them. Germline lookup yields CDR1 MNHNS and CDR2 SASEGT. The CDR3 is CASSLGLGQNYGYTF. CDR3 DNA sequence: TGTGCCAGCAGCTTAGGACTGGGTCAGAACTATGGCTACACCTTC.

V is TRBV20-1 and J is TRBJ2-1; tentatively, D is TRBD1 or TRBD2 (5 bases each). V was trimmed by 6 bases and J by 6 bases, leaving 24 bases between them. CDR1 and CDR2 (germline): DFQATT, SNEGSKA (reference sequence). The CDR3 length is 16 residues. This chain's CDR3 is CSADNLATPGGNEQFF. CDR3 in DNA: TGCAGTGCGGACAATCTGGCGACCCCTGGGGGCAATGAGCAGTTCTTC.

The chain employs TRBV6-5 and TRBJ1-5, with D uncertain. Germline CDR1 reads MNHEY; CDR2 reads SVGAGI. Trimming stripped 2 bases from V and 9 bases from J, with 8 bases between. This CDR3 region has 12 residues. The CDR3 loop is CASSYELGPQHF. DNA for the CDR3: TGTGCCAGCAGTTACGAGCTGGGGCCCCAGCATTTT.

The J gene is TRBJ1-5, the V gene TRBV19; tentative D call: TRBD1 (5 bases). Germline V gives CDR1 LNHDA, CDR2 SQIVND (reference sequence). This CDR3 region has 16 residues. V lost 5 bases and J lost 5, with 19 bases in between. DNA of the CDR3: TGTGCCAGTAGTGGGACCGGTGGGATAGGGCATCAGCCCCAGCATTTT. Protein sequence: CASSGTGGIGHQPQHF.

Only a few counts were recorded for this clonotype. The chain is built from TRBV29-1 and TRBJ1-1, with a weak D call TRBD1 (6 bases). Germline lookup yields CDR1 SQVTM and CDR2 ANQGSEA. The CDR3 sequence is 15 residues long. Trimming stripped 4 bases from V and 1 base from J, with 16 bases between. The CDR3 DNA follows: TGCAGCGTTGTAACAGGGTCCCCAGAGAACACTGAAGCTTTCTTT. Amino acid sequence: CSVVTGSPENTEAFF.

The V call is TRBV6-1, the J call TRBJ2-1; tentatively, D is TRBD1 (5 bases). This CDR3 is 13 amino acids long. The germline V gene encodes CDR1 MNHNS and CDR2 SASEGT. V was trimmed by 8 bases and J by 7 bases, leaving 15 bases between them. In DNA, the CDR3 is TGTGCCAGCCGATATTTTTCAGGGAATGAGCAGTTCTTC. As protein: CASRYFSGNEQFF.

The rearrangement uses TRBV20-1 and TRBJ2-1, with 13 bases identical to TRBD2. This CDR3 is 18 amino acids long. The ends lost 0 bases at V and 4 bases at J; junction bases unmatched: 9. Germline V CDR1 and CDR2: DFQATT, SNEGSKA (reference sequence). Here the CDR3 reads CSARDGAGLAGHYNEQFF. The DNA of the CDR3 is TGCAGTGCTAGAGATGGTGCGGGACTAGCGGGGCATTACAATGAGCAGTTCTTC.

The chain joins TRBV7-9 to TRBJ1-6; D remains ambiguous. Germline CDR1 SEHNR, CDR2 FQNEAQ (reference sequence). CDR3 length: 14 amino acids. V dropped 6 bases and J dropped 10 bases, with 16 bases sitting between them. The CDR3 spells CASRNEGVGSPLHF. CDR3 coding DNA: TGTGCCAGCAGAAATGAGGGAGTGGGATCACCCCTCCACTTT.

This clonotype was seen only a few times. This chain uses TRBV7-6 with TRBJ1-5; D perhaps matches TRBD1 (5 bases). Germline V gene data show CDR1 as SGHVS and CDR2 as FNYEAQ. V was shortened by 1 base and J by 0 bases, with 10 bases between the two germline ends. The CDR3 spans 16 residues. This chain's CDR3 is CASSLGQRYSNQPQHF. The CDR3 coding sequence is TGTGCCAGCAGCTTAGGACAGAGATATAGCAATCAGCCCCAGCATTTT.

This chain connects TRBV30 to TRBJ2-3; 10 positions match TRBD2. The trim removed 1 base at V and 4 bases at J, leaving 11 bases unmatched. The V gene's germline CDR1 is GTSNPN and CDR2 SVGIG (reference sequence). The CDR3 totals 17 residues. The CDR3 loop is CAWSGSGGAVSADTQYF. The CDR3 DNA is TGTGCCTGGAGTGGGAGCGGGGGGGCCGTGTCCGCAGATACGCAGTATTTT. Full variable domain (missing parts from reference TRBV30 and TRBJ2-3): SQTIHQWPATLVQPVGSPLSLECTVEGTSNPNLYWYRQAAGRGLQLLFYSVGIGQISSEVPQNLSASRPQDRQFILSSKKLLLSDSGFYLCAWSGSGGAVSADTQYFGPGTRLTVL.

The chain has TRBV2 and TRBJ2-5, with 11 bases aligning to TRBD2. Germline CDR1 reads SNHLY; CDR2 reads FYNNEI. The CDR3 is made up of 13 amino acids. V lost 6 bases and J lost 4; bases outside the gene matches: 1. The CDR3 DNA is TGTGCCAGCAGCGGGACTAGCGGAGAGACCCAGTACTTC. Its translation is CASSGTSGETQYF.

The chain couples TRBV4-1 to TRBJ1-2; D gene unclear. This CDR3 has 11 residues. V was shortened by 1 base and J by 5 bases, with 2 bases between the two germline ends. The V gene's germline CDR1 is MGHRA and CDR2 YSYEKL. The CDR3 region is CASSQGYGYTF. For the CDR3, the DNA is TGCGCCAGCAGCCAAGGATATGGCTACACCTTC.

The rearrangement links TRBV6-5 to TRBJ2-2; TRBD2 might be the D (7 bases). Per germline, CDR1 MNHEY and CDR2 SVGAGI. Trimming pared 0 bases from V and 3 bases from J, leaving 14 bases between. This CDR3 contains 17 residues. The CDR3 DNA follows: TGTGCCAGCAGTTACTCCTCCGGGGGGCGGGACACCGGGGAGCTGTTTTTT. Translating gives CASSYSSGGRDTGELFF.

V is TRBV29-1 and J is TRBJ1-3; 11 nucleotides line up with TRBD1. The V and J ends lost 6 bases and 5 bases, in that order; junction bases with no gene match: 3. CDR3 length equals 13 residues. CDR1 and CDR2 from the germline V gene are SQVTM and ANQGSEA. CDR3 sequence: CSVDRGRRNTIYF. The CDR3 nucleotides are TGCAGCGTGGACAGGGGGCGAAGAAACACCATATATTTT.

The gene calls are TRBV24-1 and TRBJ1-3, with D uncertain. The CDR3 length is 16 residues. CDR1 and CDR2 from the germline V gene are KGHDR and SFDVKD. Trimming took off 3 bases at V and 3 bases at J, with 14 bases between the two ends. As DNA, the CDR3 is TGTGCCACCAGTGATCCTGGACGGGGTGATGGAAACACCATATATTTT. The encoded protein is CATSDPGRGDGNTIYF.

A word on this clonotype: The junction departs from the called germline gene at one end, perhaps through a read error. The chain couples TRBV30 to TRBJ1-1; maybe TRBD1 (6 bases). The CDR3 is 13 residues long. Per germline, CDR1 GTSNPN and CDR2 SVGIG (reference sequence). For the CDR3, the DNA is TGTGCCTGGACCCCCGGTCGGGACACTGAGGCTTTCTTT. This encodes CAWTPGRDTEAFF.

This clonotype has just a few counts. The J gene is TRBJ1-5, the V gene TRBV12-5, with D uncertain. Germline CDR1 reads LGHNT; CDR2 reads FRNRAP. The CDR3 has 16 residues. Trimming cost V 0 bases and J 9 bases, with 18 bases left between them. The CDR3 DNA follows: TGTGCTAGTGGTTTGGTACGGGCAGGACTAATCGGGCCCCAGCATTTT. This translates into CASGLVRAGLIGPQHF.

J is TRBJ1-2 and V is TRBV20-1; D not resolved. Trimming took 0 bases from V and 4 from J, leaving 12 bases between them. CDR3 length: 14 residues. Germline CDR1 DFQATT, CDR2 SNEGSKA (reference sequence). CDR3 DNA: TGCAGTGCTAGAGACCACCCCCTGGGCTATGGCTACACCTTC. This translates into CSARDHPLGYGYTF.